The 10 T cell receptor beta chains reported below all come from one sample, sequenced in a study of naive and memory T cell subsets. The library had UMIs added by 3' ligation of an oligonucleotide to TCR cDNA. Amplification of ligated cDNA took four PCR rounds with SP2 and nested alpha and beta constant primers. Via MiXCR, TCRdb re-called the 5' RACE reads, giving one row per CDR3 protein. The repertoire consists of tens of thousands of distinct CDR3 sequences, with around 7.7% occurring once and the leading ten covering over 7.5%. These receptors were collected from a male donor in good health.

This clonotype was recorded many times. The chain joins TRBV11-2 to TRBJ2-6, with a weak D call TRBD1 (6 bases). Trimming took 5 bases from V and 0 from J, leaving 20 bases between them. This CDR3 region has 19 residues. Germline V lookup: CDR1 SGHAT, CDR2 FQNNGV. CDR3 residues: CASSNRPTGTSSGANVLTF. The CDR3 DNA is TGTGCCAGCAGCAACCGACCGACAGGAACTAGCTCTGGGGCCAACGTCCTGACTTTC.

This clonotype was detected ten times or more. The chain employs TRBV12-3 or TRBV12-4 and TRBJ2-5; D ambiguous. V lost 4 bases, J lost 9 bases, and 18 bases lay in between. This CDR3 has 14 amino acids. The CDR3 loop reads CASSSGGGGSAQYF. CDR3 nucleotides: TGTGCCAGCAGTTCGGGCGGTGGTGGATCTGCCCAGTACTTC.

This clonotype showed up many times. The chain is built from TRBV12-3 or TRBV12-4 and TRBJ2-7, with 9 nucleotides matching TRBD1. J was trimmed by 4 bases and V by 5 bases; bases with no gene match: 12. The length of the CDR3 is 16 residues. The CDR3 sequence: CASSRPRGQGPYEQYF. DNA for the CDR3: TGTGCCAGCAGTCGTCCCCGGGGACAGGGCCCGTACGAGCAGTACTTC.

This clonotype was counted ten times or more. The CDR3 DNA sequence: TGCAGTGCCGGTATGACAGCCATGAACACTGAAGCTTTCTTT. Its translation: CSAGMTAMNTEAFF. The chain recombines TRBV20-1 with TRBJ1-1; possibly TRBD1 for D (5 bases). Germline CDR1 is DFQATT and CDR2 is SNEGSKA (reference sequence). Trimming took 6 bases from V and 0 from J, leaving 14 bases between them. The length of the CDR3 is 14 residues.

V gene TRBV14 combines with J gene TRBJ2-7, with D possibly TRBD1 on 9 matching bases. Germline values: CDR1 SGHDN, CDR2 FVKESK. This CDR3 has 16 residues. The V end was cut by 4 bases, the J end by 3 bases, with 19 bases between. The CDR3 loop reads CASSLSGTGTNYEQYF. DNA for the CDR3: TGTGCCAGCAGCCTTAGCGGGACAGGGACAAACTACGAGCAGTACTTC.

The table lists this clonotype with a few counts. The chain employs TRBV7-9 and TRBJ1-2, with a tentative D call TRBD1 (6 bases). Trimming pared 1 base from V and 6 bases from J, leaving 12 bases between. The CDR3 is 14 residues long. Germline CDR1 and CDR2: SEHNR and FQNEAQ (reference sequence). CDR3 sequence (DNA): TGTGCCAGCAGCTTAGAGGGGGGAGCCCATGGCTACACCTTC. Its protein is CASSLEGGAHGYTF.

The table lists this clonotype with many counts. The CDR3 nucleotides read TGTGCCAGCAGCTTTTCGGGAGAAAGAAAAGAGACCCAGTACTTC. Amino acids: CASSFSGERKETQYF. This chain links TRBV11-2 with TRBJ2-5; TRBD2 might be the D (6 bases). Trimming took 3 bases from V and 3 from J, leaving 14 bases between them. Germline V CDR1 and CDR2: SGHAT, FQNNGV. This CDR3 has 15 residues. The full variable domain, rest sourced from reference TRBV11-2 and TRBJ2-5, is EAGVAQSPRYKIIEKRQSVAFWCNPISGHATLYWYQQILGQGPKLLIQFQNNGVVDDSQLPKDRFSAERLKGVDSTLKIQPAKLEDSAVYLCASSFSGERKETQYFGPGTRLLVL.

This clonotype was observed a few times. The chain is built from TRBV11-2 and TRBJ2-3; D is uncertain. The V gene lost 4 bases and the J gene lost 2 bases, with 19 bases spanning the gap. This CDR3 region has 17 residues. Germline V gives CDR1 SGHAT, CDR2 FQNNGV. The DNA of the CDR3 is TGTGCCAGCAGCTATCCCGGGCTGACGATAACCACAGATACGCAGTATTTT. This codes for CASSYPGLTITTDTQYF.

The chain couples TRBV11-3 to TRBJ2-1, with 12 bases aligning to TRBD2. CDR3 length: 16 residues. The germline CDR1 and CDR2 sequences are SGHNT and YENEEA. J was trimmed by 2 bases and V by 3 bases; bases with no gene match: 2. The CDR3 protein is CASSFGLAGPYNEQFF. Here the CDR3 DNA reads TGTGCCAGCAGCTTCGGACTAGCGGGACCCTACAATGAGCAGTTCTTC.

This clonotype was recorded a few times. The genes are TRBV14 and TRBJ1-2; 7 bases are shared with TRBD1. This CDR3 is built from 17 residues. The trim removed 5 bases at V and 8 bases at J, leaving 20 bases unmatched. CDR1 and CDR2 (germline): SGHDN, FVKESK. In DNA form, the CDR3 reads TGTGCCAGCAGCAGGGACAGCAGAGGGGATCCTATGGACGGCTACACCTTC. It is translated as CASSRDSRGDPMDGYTF. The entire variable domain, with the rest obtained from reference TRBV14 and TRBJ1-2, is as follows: EAGVTQFPSHSVIEKGQTVTLRCDPISGHDNLYWYRRVMGKEIKFLLHFVKESKQDESGMPNNRFLAERTGGTYSTLKVQPAELEDSGVYFCASSRDSRGDPMDGYTFGSGTRLTVV.